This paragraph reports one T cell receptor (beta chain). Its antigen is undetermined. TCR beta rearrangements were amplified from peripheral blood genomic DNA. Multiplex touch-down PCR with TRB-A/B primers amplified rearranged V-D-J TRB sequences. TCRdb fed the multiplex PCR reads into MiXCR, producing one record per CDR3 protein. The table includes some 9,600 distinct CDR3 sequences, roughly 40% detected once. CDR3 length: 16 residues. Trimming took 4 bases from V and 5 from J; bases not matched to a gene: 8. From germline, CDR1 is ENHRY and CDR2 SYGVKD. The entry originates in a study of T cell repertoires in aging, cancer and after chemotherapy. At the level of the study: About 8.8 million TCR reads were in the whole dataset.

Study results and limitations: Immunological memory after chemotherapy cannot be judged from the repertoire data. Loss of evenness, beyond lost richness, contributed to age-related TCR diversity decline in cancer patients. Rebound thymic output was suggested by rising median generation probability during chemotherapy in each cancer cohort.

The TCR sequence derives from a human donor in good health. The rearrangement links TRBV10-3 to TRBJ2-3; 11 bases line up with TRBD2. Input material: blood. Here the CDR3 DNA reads TGTGCCATCAGTGGAAGTAGCGGGGGGGCAGGAGATACGCAGTATTTT. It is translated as CAISGSSGGAGDTQYF.